This TCR beta chain was retrieved from a study of T cell responses to AZD1222 COVID-19 vaccine. Study observations and caveats: Vaccine-associated CD4 TCRs ranged over spike, dominating at 160-218 and 743-854.

Clones were read by immunoSEQ multiplex PCR, and TCRdb kept only the in-frame ones, dropping some. The sample includes some 150,000 clones, approximately 78% of them seen just once. This CDR3 has 15 residues. Trimming took 4 bases from V and 0 from J, leaving 13 bases between them. Germline lookup yields CDR1 SGHNT and CDR2 YYREEE (reference sequence). A note on this clone: The antigen is unknown.

This sequence was found in an adult in good health. The sample in question was peripheral blood, obtained on day 0 of MenACWY control vaccination. The chain recombines TRBV5-4 with TRBJ1-2; possibly TRBD1 for D (6 bases). CDR3 sequence (DNA): TGTGCCAGCAGCCCAACCCGGACAGCTAACTATGGCTACACCTTC. Protein: CASSPTRTANYGYTF. The whole variable domain, remainder taken from reference TRBV5-4 and TRBJ1-2, is ETGVTQSPTHLIKTRGQQVTLRCSSQSGHNTVSWYQQALGQGPQFIFQYYREEENGRGNFPPRFSGLQFPNYSSELNVNALELDDSALYLCASSPTRTANYGYTFGSGTRLTVV.